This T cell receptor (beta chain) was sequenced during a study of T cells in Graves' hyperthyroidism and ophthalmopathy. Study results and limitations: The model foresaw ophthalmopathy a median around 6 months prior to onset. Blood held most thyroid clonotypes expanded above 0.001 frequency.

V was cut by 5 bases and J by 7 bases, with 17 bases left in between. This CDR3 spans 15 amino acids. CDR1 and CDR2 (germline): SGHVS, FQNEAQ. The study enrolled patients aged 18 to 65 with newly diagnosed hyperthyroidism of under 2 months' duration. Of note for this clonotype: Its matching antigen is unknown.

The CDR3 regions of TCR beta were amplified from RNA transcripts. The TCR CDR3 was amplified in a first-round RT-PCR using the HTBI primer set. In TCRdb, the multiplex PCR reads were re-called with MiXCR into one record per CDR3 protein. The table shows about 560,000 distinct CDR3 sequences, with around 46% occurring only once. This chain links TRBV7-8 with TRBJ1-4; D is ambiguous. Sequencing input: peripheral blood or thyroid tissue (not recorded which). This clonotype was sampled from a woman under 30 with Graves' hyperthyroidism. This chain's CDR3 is CASSRRASRGEKLFF. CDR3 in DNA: TGTGCCAGCAGCCGCCGGGCCAGCCGAGGTGAAAAACTGTTTTTT.